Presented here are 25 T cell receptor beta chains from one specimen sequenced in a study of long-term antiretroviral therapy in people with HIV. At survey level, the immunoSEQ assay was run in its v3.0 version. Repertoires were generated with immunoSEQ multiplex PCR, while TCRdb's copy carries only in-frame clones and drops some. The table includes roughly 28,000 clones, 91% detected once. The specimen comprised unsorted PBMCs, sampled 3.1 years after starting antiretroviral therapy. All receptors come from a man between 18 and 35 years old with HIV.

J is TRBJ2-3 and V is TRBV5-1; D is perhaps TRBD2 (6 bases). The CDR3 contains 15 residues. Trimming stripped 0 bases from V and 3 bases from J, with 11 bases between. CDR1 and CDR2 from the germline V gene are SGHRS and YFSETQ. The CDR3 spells CASSLDLGGTDTQYF. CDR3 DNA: TGCGCCAGCAGCTTGGATCTAGGAGGGACAGATACGCAGTATTTT.

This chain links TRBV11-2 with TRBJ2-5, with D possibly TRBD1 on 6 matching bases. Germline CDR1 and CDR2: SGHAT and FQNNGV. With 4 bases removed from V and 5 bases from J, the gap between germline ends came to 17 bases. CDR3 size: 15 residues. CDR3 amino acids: CASSSGQQRGETQYF. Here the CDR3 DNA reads TGTGCCAGCAGCTCGGGACAACAAAGGGGGGAGACCCAGTACTTC.

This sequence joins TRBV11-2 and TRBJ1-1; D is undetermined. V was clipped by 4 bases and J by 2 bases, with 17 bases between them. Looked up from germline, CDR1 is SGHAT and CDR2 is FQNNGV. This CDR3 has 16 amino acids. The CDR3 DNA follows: TGTGCCAGCAGCTCCATTCCGGCGGGGATTAACACTGAAGCTTTCTTT. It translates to CASSSIPAGINTEAFF. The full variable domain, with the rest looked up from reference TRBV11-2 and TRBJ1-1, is EAGVAQSPRYKIIEKRQSVAFWCNPISGHATLYWYQQILGQGPKLLIQFQNNGVVDDSQLPKDRFSAERLKGVDSTLKIQPAKLEDSAVYLCASSSIPAGINTEAFFGQGTRLTVV.

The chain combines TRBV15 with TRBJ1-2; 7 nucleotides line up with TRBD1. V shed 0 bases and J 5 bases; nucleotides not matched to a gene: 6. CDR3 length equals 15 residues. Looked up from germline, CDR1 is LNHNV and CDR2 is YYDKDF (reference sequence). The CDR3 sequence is CATSRDRDSLYGYTF. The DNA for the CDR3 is TGTGCCACCAGCAGAGATCGGGACAGCCTTTATGGCTACACCTTC.

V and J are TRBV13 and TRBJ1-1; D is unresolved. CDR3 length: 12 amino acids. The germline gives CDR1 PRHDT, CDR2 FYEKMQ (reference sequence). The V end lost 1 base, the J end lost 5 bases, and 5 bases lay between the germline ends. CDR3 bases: TGTGCCAGCAGCTTAGAGAAGACTGAAGCTTTCTTT. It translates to CASSLEKTEAFF.

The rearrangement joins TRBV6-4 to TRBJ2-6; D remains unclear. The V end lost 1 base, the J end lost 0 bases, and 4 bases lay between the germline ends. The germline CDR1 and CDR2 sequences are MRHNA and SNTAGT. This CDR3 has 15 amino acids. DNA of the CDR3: TGTGCCAGCAGTGACTGGGGCTCTGGGGCCAACGTCCTGACTTTC. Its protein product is CASSDWGSGANVLTF.

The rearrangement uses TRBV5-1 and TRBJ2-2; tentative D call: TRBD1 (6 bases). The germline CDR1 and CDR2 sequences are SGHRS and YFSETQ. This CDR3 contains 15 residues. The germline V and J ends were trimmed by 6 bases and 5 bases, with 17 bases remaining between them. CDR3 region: CASNEGDLGTGELFF. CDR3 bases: TGCGCCAGCAACGAGGGGGATCTTGGGACCGGGGAGCTGTTTTTT.

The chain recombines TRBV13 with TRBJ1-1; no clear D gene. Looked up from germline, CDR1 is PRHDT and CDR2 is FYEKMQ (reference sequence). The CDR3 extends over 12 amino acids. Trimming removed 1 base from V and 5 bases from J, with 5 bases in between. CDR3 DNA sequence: TGTGCCAGCAGCTTAGTTCAGACTGAAGCTTTCTTT. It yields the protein CASSLVQTEAFF.

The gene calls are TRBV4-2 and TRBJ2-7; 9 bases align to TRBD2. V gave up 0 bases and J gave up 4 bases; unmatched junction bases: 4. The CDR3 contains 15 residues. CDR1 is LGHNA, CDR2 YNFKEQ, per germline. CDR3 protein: CASSQELAGVYEQYF. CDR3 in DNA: TGTGCCAGCAGCCAAGAGTTAGCGGGAGTATACGAGCAGTACTTC.

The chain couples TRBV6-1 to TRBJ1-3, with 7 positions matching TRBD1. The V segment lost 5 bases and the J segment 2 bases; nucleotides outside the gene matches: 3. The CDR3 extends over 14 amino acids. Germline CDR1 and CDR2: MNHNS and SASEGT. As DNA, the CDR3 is TGTGCCAGCAGTCAGGGGGTAACTGGAAACACCATATATTTT. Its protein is CASSQGVTGNTIYF.

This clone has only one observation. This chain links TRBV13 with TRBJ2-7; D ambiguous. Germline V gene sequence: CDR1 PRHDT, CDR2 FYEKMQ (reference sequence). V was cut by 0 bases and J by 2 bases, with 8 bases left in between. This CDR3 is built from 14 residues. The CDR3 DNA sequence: TGTGCCAGCAGCTTAGGCCGACGGACCTACGAGCAGTACTTC. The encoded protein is CASSLGRRTYEQYF.

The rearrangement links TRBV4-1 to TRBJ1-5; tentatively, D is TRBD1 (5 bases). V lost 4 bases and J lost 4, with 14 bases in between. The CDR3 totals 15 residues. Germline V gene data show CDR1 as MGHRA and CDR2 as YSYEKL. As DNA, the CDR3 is TGCGCCAGCAGCCCCTGGGGCAGCCAAAATCAGCCCCAGCATTTT. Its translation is CASSPWGSQNQPQHF.

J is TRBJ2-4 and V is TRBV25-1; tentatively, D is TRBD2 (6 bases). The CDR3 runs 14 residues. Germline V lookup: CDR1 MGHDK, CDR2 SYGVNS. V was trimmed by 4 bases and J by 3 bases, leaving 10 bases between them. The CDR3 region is CASSGGDVKNIQYF. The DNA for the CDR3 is TGTGCCAGCAGTGGGGGGGATGTCAAAAACATTCAGTACTTC.

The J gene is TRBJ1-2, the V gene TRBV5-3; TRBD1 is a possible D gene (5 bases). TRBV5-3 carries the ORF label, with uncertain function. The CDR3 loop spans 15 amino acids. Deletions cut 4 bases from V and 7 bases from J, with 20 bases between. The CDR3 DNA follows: TGTGCCAGAAGCCCTCCTGAGGGGACGATCTGTGGCTACACCTTC. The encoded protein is CARSPPEGTICGYTF.

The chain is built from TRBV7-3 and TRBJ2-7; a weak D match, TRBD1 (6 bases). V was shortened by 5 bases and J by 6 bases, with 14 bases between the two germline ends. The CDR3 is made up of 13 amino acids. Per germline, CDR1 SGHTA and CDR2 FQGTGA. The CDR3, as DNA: TGTGCCAGCAGCGCGACCAGGGGCGGCGAGCAGTACTTC. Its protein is CASSATRGGEQYF. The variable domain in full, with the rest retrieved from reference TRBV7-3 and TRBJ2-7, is GAGVSQTPSNKVTEKGKYVELRCDPISGHTALYWYRQSLGQGPEFLIYFQGTGAADDSGLPNDRFFAVRPEGSVSTLKIQRTERGDSAVYLCASSATRGGEQYFGPGTRLTVT.

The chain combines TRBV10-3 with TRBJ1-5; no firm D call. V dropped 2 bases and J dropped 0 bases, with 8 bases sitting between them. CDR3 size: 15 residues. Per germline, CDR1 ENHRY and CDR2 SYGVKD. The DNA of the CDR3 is TGTGCCATCAGTGAGAGAGAAGATAGCAATCAGCCCCAGCATTTT. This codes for CAISEREDSNQPQHF.

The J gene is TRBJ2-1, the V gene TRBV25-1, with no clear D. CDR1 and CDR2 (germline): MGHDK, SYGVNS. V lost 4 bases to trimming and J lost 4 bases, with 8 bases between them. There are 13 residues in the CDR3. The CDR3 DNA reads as TGTGCCAGCAGTGTAGGGATATACAATGAGCAGTTCTTC. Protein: CASSVGIYNEQFF.

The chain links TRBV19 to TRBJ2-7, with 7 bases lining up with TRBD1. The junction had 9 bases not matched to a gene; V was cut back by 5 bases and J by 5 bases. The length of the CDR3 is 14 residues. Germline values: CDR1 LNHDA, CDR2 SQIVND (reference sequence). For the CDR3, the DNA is TGTGCCAGTAGTCTGGGGACAGAGCGCGACGAGCAGTACTTC. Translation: CASSLGTERDEQYF. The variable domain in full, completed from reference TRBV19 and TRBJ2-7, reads DGGITQSPKYLFRKEGQNVTLSCEQNLNHDAMYWYRQDPGQGLRLIYYSQIVNDFQKGDIAEGYSVSREKKESFPLTVTSAQKNPTAFYLCASSLGTERDEQYFGPGTRLTVT.

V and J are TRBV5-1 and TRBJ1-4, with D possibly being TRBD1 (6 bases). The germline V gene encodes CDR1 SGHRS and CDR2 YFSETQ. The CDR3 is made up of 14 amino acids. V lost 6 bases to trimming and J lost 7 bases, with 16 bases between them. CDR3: CASNEGGPGEKLFF. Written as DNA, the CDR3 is TGCGCCAGCAATGAGGGGGGGCCGGGTGAAAAACTGTTTTTT. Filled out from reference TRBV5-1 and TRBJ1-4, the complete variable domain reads KAGVTQTPRYLIKTRGQQVTLSCSPISGHRSVSWYQQTPGQGLQFLFEYFSETQRNKGNFPGRFSGRQFSNSRSEMNVSTLELGDSALYLCASNEGGPGEKLFFGSGTQLSVL.

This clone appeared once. The CDR3 DNA is TGTGCCAGCAGCGGCCGACTAGCGGGAGATGGGACAGATACGCAGTATTTT. It is translated as CASSGRLAGDGTDTQYF. This chain uses TRBV11-3 with TRBJ2-3; 12 nucleotides match TRBD2. Germline V gene lookup returns CDR1 SGHNT and CDR2 YENEEA. V shed 5 bases, J shed 3 bases, and the junction held 9 bases outside the gene matches. The CDR3 is 17 residues long.

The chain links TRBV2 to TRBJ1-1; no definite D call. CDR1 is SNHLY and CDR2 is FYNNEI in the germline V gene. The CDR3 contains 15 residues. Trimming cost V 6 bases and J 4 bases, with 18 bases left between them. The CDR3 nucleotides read TGTGCCAGCAGGGTGGGAGGGAGCGGATTCACTGAAGCTTTCTTT. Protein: CASRVGGSGFTEAFF.

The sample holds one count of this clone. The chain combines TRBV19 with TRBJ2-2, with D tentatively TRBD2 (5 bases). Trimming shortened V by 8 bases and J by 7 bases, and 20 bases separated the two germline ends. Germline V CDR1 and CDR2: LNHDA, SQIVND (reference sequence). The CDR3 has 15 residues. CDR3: CASHASLGSNGELFF. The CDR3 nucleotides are TGTGCCAGTCATGCTAGCCTGGGATCCAACGGGGAGCTGTTTTTT.

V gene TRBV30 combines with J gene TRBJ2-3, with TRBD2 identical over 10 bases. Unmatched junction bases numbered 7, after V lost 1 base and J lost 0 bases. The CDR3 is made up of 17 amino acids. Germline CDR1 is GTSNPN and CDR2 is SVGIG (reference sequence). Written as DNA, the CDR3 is TGTGCCTGGAGTGGACTAGCGGGCGGGACTAGCACAGATACGCAGTATTTT. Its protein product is CAWSGLAGGTSTDTQYF.

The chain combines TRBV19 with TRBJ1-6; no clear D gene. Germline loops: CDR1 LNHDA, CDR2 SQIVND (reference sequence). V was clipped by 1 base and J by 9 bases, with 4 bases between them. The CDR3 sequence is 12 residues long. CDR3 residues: CASSIGISPLHF. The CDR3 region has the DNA TGTGCCAGTAGTATAGGCATTTCACCCCTCCACTTT.

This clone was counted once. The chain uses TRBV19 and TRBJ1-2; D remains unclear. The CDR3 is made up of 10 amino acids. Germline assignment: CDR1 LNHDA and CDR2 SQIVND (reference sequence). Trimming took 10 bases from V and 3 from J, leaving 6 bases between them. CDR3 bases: TGTGCCACTTCTTACTATGGCTACACCTTC. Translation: CATSYYGYTF.